This section outlines one T cell receptor beta chain sequence together with its context. This sample is part of a study of blood T cell repertoires in COVID-19. Data came from immunoSEQ multiplex PCR; TCRdb stores just in-frame clones and leaves some out. The table lists a few hundred thousand clones, approximately 90% of them singletons, with around 2% in the top ten. The sequence came from a woman aged 60-70 years in a cohort exposed to, infected with or recovered from COVID-19 (not recorded which). The sequencing input was PBMCs or T cells enriched from blood (not recorded which).

The CDR3 nucleotides are TGTGCCAGCAGTCCCTCCCCCCGGACTAGCAACTACGAGCAGTACTTC. This gives the protein CASSPSPRTSNYEQYF. The J gene is TRBJ2-7, the V gene TRBV6-2 or TRBV6-3; 8 positions match TRBD2. This CDR3 region has 16 residues. V was pared by 5 bases and J by 3 bases, with 12 bases of the junction left unmatched. CDR1 is MNHEY and CDR2 is SVGEGT in the germline V gene.